The 18 T cell receptor beta chains in this list originate from one sample, sequenced in a study of vaccination effects on CD4 cells after COVID-19. Ahead of sequencing, the ViraFEST assay grew antigen-specific CD4+ T cells using viral peptide pools. Following a roughly 9-day culture, CD4+ T cells were purified. SARS-CoV-2 infected the person between March and December 2020, as confirmed by PCR. Some clones are missing from TCRdb's copy, which holds only in-frame ones; the method was immunoSEQ multiplex PCR. The table lists roughly 27,000 clones, approximately 69% of them singletons, with 18% in the top ten. No antigen is known for these receptors. The sequencing used CD4+ T cells from PBMCs cultured with SARS-CoV-2 spike peptides, collected before COVID-19 vaccination. The receptor source for this set is a human donor who had a prior SARS-CoV-2 infection.

The chain recombines TRBV3-1 (or the pseudogene TRBV3-2) with TRBJ2-1; D gene ambiguous. From germline, CDR1 is LGHDT and CDR2 YNNKEL (reference sequence). V lost 1 base and J lost 4, with 5 bases in between. The CDR3 covers 13 residues. This CDR3 is CASSQGEYNEQFF. CDR3 sequence (DNA): TGTGCCAGCAGCCAAGGAGAGTACAATGAGCAGTTCTTC.

The rearrangement uses TRBV18 and TRBJ2-1, with unresolved D. Trimming left V 2 bases short and J 5 bases short, with 7 bases between. Germline values: CDR1 KGHSH, CDR2 LQKENI. This CDR3 comprises 13 residues. The CDR3 region is CASSPSADNEQFF. For the CDR3, the DNA is TGTGCCAGCTCACCATCTGCGGACAATGAGCAGTTCTTC.

This clone was detected a few times. The V call is TRBV7-9, the J call TRBJ1-1, with TRBD1 as a possible D gene (6 bases). This CDR3 spans 14 amino acids. Germline V CDR1 and CDR2: SEHNR, FQNEAQ (reference sequence). V was cut by 5 bases and J by 3 bases, with 13 bases left in between. The CDR3 DNA sequence: TGTGCCAGCAGCAACCAAGGGGGGGACACTGAAGCTTTCTTT. Protein product: CASSNQGGDTEAFF.

This sequence joins TRBV6-5 and TRBJ1-3, with 7 bases lining up with TRBD1. V was clipped by 6 bases and J by 0 bases; unmatched bases: 5. Per the germline V gene, CDR1 is MNHEY and CDR2 is SVGAGI. The CDR3 covers 15 residues. The CDR3 nucleotides read TGTGCCAGCAGCAGGCGGACAGGCTCTGGAAACACCATATATTTT. Residues: CASSRRTGSGNTIYF.

By proportion, this clone is large. CDR3 sequence reads: CASSLLTPSGNTIYF. The CDR3 bases are TGTGCCAGCAGCTTACTTACACCCTCTGGAAACACCATATATTTT. J is TRBJ1-3 and V is TRBV5-6, with D uncertain. The CDR3 totals 15 residues. The V gene's germline CDR1 is SGHDT and CDR2 YYEEEE. The ends were cut back, 2 bases at V and 0 bases at J, with 9 bases in the middle.

The chain's CDR3 is CASHLQGFEGNTIYF. Here the CDR3 DNA reads TGTGCAAGTCACTTACAGGGGTTTGAAGGAAACACCATATATTTT. The V call is TRBV12-2, the J call TRBJ1-3; the DNA was not compared with TRBD1, the D call given in the table. TRBV12-2 is an annotated pseudogene. The CDR3 has 15 amino acids.

This chain uses TRBV24-1 with TRBJ2-3, with 8 positions matching TRBD2. After removal of 0 bases from V and 4 bases from J, the junction contained 11 bases not matched to a gene. The CDR3 runs 18 residues. Germline V gives CDR1 KGHDR, CDR2 SFDVKD. CDR3 sequence reads: CATSDLRIGRAGADTQYF. The CDR3 DNA is TGTGCCACCAGTGATTTGCGAATCGGGAGGGCTGGTGCAGATACGCAGTATTTT.

This clone ranks as medium-sized. The J gene is TRBJ2-6, the V gene TRBV6-4; tentatively, D is TRBD1 (6 bases). With 2 bases removed from V and 4 bases from J, the gap between germline ends came to 24 bases. Germline V gene data show CDR1 as MRHNA and CDR2 as SNTAGT. CDR3 length equals 20 residues. DNA of the CDR3: TGTGCCAGCAGTGACCCTAAGTTTTTGGGGGCGCTGAGGGGGGCCAACGTCCTGACTTTC. Its translation is CASSDPKFLGALRGANVLTF.

The V gene is TRBV6-6, the J gene TRBJ1-2, with a weak D call TRBD1 (5 bases). This CDR3 region has 14 residues. Germline V gene sequence: CDR1 MNHNY, CDR2 SVGAGI (reference sequence). Trimming cost V 4 bases and J 8 bases, with 17 bases left between them. The CDR3 here is CASSSRGGVYGYTF. Here the CDR3 DNA reads TGTGCCAGCAGTTCACGGGGAGGGGTCTACGGCTACACCTTC.

V and J are TRBV7-3 and TRBJ2-3; TRBD2 agrees at 12 bases. Germline loops: CDR1 SGHTA, CDR2 FQGTGA. Trimming removed 5 bases from V and 4 bases from J; junction bases left unmatched: 16. CDR3 length equals 19 residues. CDR3 residues: CASSPRVASGGVNPDTQYF. The CDR3 DNA follows: TGTGCCAGCAGCCCCCGGGTGGCTAGCGGGGGGGTTAATCCAGATACGCAGTATTTT.

This chain uses TRBV2 with TRBJ1-2; 8 positions agree with TRBD1. V lost 7 bases to trimming and J lost 6 bases; unmatched junction nucleotides: 7. Germline loops: CDR1 SNHLY, CDR2 FYNNEI. The CDR3 runs 13 residues. The CDR3 nucleotides are TGTGCCAGCATTAGGGACAGGCCGGATGGCTACACCTTC. It translates to CASIRDRPDGYTF.

This clone was counted between two and nine times. The chain recombines TRBV2 with TRBJ1-2; weak D call: TRBD1 (6 bases). The ends were cut back, 3 bases at V and 8 bases at J, with 16 bases in the middle. There are 14 residues in the CDR3. Germline V gene sequence: CDR1 SNHLY, CDR2 FYNNEI. CDR3: CASSEDRDSIGYTF. The CDR3, as DNA: TGTGCCAGCAGTGAGGACAGAGATTCAATCGGCTACACCTTC.

The J gene is TRBJ1-5, the V gene TRBV27; D gene uncertain. With 9 bases removed from V and 8 bases from J, the gap between germline ends came to 17 bases. Germline CDR1 is MNHEY and CDR2 is SMNVEV (reference sequence). This CDR3 has 13 residues. Written as DNA, the CDR3 is TGTGCCAGTGCCTTACGGAGATCGGAGCCCCAGCATTTT. Its translation: CASALRRSEPQHF.

This clone was picked up a small number of times. The CDR3 is CASSLLGTLTGNTIYF. The CDR3 nucleotides read TGTGCCAGCAGTTTATTGGGGACTTTAACCGGAAACACCATATATTTT. The chain carries TRBV28 and TRBJ1-3; D is possibly TRBD1 (5 bases). This CDR3 is built from 16 residues. V gave up 1 base and J gave up 4 bases, with 14 bases separating them. Germline lookup yields CDR1 MDHEN and CDR2 SYDVKM. The full variable domain, completed using reference TRBV28 and TRBJ1-3, is DVKVTQSSRYLVKRTGEKVFLECVQDMDHENMFWYRQDPGLGLRLIYFSYDVKMKEKGDIPEGYSVSREKKERFSLILESASTNQTSMYLCASSLLGTLTGNTIYFGEGSWLTVV.

This sequence joins TRBV10-3 and TRBJ1-2, with 8 bases that match TRBD1. The CDR3 extends over 12 amino acids. The junction had 3 bases not matched to a gene; V was cut back by 6 bases and J by 6 bases. Germline CDR1 reads ENHRY; CDR2 reads SYGVKD. In DNA form, the CDR3 reads TGTGCCATCAGCGCACAGGGGGATGGCTACACCTTC. Encoded protein: CAISAQGDGYTF.

This clone has only a few counts. At one end, the junction sequence differs from germline, possibly due to a read error. DNA for the CDR3: TGTGCCAGCAACTTACCGGGACAGGGATACGAGCAGTACTTC. Translated: CASNLPGQGYEQYF. The chain employs TRBV11-3 and TRBJ2-7; the match to TRBD1 covers 9 bases. The CDR3 is made up of 14 amino acids. CDR1 and CDR2 from the germline V gene are SGHNT and YENEEA.

The V gene is TRBV5-1, the J gene TRBJ1-4, with TRBD1 matching over 10 bases. V lost 4 bases and J lost 8; bases outside the gene matches: 8. The length of the CDR3 is 15 residues. From germline, CDR1 is SGHRS and CDR2 YFSETQ. In nucleotides, the CDR3 is TGCGCCAGCAGCATGGTCGACAGGGGGCAGGAAAAACTGTTTTTT. It encodes CASSMVDRGQEKLFF.

The chain is built from TRBV5-1 and TRBJ1-1; 7 nucleotides agree with TRBD1. Germline assignment: CDR1 SGHRS and CDR2 YFSETQ. The CDR3 extends over 14 amino acids. Unmatched junction bases numbered 3, after V lost 3 bases and J lost 1 base. The CDR3 DNA reads TGCGCCAGCAGCTCGGGACAGCCGAACACTGAAGCTTTCTTT. Its protein is CASSSGQPNTEAFF.